The rows below give T cell receptor beta chains drawn from one sample of a study of cytomegalovirus exposure and HLA in healthy donors. Assay: immunoSEQ multiplex PCR; the TCRdb copy retains only in-frame clones and omits some. Here the sample spans 150,000 to 200,000 clones, 70% to 85% being singletons. The sequencing input was PBMCs. The receptor set was obtained from a woman in her twenties or thirties in good health and CMV-seropositive. Both conserved end residues are part of each CDR3. The order of the fields is J gene, clone size, V gene, CDR3 length, D gene, CDR3 DNA, CDR3 protein. A D gene is named only where the DNA matches it firmly. Size is omitted from some rows. Given values are once, few, many or a class for expanded clones.

TRBJ1-5	-	TRBV7-2	16	-	TGTGCCAGCAGCTTAGTGGGAGGGGGTAACAATCAGCCCCAGCATTTT	CASSLVGGGNNQPQHF
TRBJ2-5	-	TRBV13	15	-	TGTGCCAGCAGCTTAGCGGGGGATCCGCGAGAGACCCAGTACTTC	CASSLAGDPRETQYF
TRBJ1-5	-	TRBV29-1	13	-	TGCAGCGTGGGGGACTATAGGGATCAGCCCCAGCATTTT	CSVGDYRDQPQHF
TRBJ1-4	few	TRBV5-6	15	TRBD1	TGTGCCAGCAGTTTCAGTACAGGGGGGAATGAAAAACTGTTTTTT	CASSFSTGGNEKLFF
TRBJ2-3	-	TRBV7-2	12	-	TGTGCCAGCAGCTCGGACTCTGCTACGCAGTATTTT	CASSSDSATQYF
TRBJ1-5	once	TRBV7-9	18	TRBD1	TGTGCCAGCAGCTTTGGGACAGGGGGCGCGAGAAGCAATCAGCCCCAGCATTTT	CASSFGTGGARSNQPQHF
TRBJ2-5	-	TRBV29-1	12	-	TGCAGCTTAGGAGTCGGAAAAGAGACCCAGTACTTC	CSLGVGKETQYF
TRBJ1-2	-	TRBV27	14	TRBD1	TGTGCTTCTAGACAGGGCCCCCAAGTTGGCGGCTACACCTTC	CASRQGPQVGGYTF
TRBJ2-6	few	TRBV28	18	-	TGTGCCAGCAGTTCTATTATAGGGGTTAACTCTGGGGCCAACGTCCTGACTTTC	CASSSIIGVNSGANVLTF
TRBJ2-1	-	TRBV29-1	13	-	TGCAGCGTTGACCTTGACACCTACAATGAGCAGTTCTTC	CSVDLDTYNEQFF
TRBJ2-5	once	TRBV11-2	14	TRBD1	TGTGCCAGCACCACCACTGACAGGGTAGAGACCCAGTACTTC	CASTTTDRVETQYF
TRBJ2-2	-	TRBV2	21	TRBD1	TGTGCCAGCAGCCAACCGGGACAGGACATAGTCGAGGGGTTAAAAACCGGGGAGCTGTTTTTT	CASSQPGQDIVEGLKTGELFF
TRBJ2-5	few	TRBV11-2	15	TRBD1	TGTGCCAGCAGCCCGGGGACAGGGTTTCCAGAGACCCAGTACTTC	CASSPGTGFPETQYF
TRBJ2-7	-	TRBV10-3	15	-	TGTGCCATCAGTGAGTCTGGAGCTGTAACCTACGAGCAGTACTTC	CAISESGAVTYEQYF
TRBJ2-2	-	TRBV5-1	17	TRBD1	TGCGCCAGCAGCCTGGTCAGGACAGGGGGCAACACCGGGGAGCTGTTTTTT	CASSLVRTGGNTGELFF
TRBJ1-6	-	TRBV27	13	-	TGTGCCAGCAGTCCAGACACAGGTTCACCCCTCCACTTT	CASSPDTGSPLHF
TRBJ2-1	-	TRBV6-5	15	TRBD2	TGTGCCAGCAGTTACGGACTAGCGGGAGGCAATGAGCAGTTCTTC	CASSYGLAGGNEQFF